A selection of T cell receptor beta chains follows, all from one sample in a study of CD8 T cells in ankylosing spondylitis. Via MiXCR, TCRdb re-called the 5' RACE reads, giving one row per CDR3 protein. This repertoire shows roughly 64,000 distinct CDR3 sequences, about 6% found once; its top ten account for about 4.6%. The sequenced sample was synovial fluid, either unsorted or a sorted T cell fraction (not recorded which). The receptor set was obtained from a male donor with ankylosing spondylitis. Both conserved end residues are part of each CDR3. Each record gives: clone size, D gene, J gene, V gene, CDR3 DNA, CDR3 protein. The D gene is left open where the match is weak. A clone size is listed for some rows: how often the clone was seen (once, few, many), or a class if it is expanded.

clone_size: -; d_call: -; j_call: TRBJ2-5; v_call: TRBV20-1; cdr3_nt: TGCAGTGCTGGCGGAAGAGGGGGGGGCGAGACCCAGTACTTC; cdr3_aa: CSAGGRGGGETQYF
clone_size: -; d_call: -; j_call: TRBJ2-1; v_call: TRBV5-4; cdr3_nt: TGTGCCAGCAGCTTGGACCTCGGGGAAAAGTTCTTC; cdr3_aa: CASSLDLGEKFF
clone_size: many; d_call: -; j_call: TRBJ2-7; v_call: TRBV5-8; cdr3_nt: TGTGCCAGCAGCTTTCCTAGCGTCAAACCCTACGAGCAGTACTTC; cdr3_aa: CASSFPSVKPYEQYF
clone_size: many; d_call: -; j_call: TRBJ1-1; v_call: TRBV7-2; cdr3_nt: TGTGCCAGCAGCGAAGTGGGTCCTGAAGCTTTCTTT; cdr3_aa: CASSEVGPEAFF
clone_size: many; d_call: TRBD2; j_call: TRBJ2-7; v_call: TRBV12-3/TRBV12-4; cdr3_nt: TGTGCCAGCAGTTCCGGCCCTAGCGGGAACTCCTACGAGCAGTACTTC; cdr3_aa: CASSSGPSGNSYEQYF
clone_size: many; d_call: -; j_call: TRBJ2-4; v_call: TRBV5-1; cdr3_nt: TGCGCCAGCAGCCCTGTAGGGTTGGACATTCAGTACTTC; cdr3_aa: CASSPVGLDIQYF
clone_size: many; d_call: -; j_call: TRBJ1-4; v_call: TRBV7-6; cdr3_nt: TGTGCCAGCAGCTCCACAGGGTATGAAAAACTGTTTTTT; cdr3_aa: CASSSTGYEKLFF
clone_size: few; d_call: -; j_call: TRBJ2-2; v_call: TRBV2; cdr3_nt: TGTGCCAGCCGGGAACGGGAGTCGCCCGGGGAGCTGTTTTTT; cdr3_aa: CASRERESPGELFF
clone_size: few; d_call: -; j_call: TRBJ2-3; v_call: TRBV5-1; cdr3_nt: TGCGCCAGCAGCAGAGACAGGACCGACACAGATACGCAGTATTTT; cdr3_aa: CASSRDRTDTDTQYF
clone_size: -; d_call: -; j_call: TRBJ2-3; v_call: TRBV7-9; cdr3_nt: TGTGCCAGCAGCTTAGGCTGGGGCACAGATACGCAGTATTTT; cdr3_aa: CASSLGWGTDTQYF
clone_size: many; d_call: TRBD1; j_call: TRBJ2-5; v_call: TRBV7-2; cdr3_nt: TGTGCCAGCAGCTTGTCGGTGGGACAGTCCTGGGAGACCCAGTACTTC; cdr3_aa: CASSLSVGQSWETQYF
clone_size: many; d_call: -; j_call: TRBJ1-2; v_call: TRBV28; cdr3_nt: TGTGCCAGCACCCGGGATGAGTTTAGGGGCTACACCTTC; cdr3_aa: CASTRDEFRGYTF
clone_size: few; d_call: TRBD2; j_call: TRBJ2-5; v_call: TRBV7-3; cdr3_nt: TGTGCCAGCAGCTTAACAGGCGGGAGAGAGACCCAGTACTTC; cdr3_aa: CASSLTGGRETQYF
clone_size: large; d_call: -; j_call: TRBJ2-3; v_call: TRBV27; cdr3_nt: TGTGCCAGCAGTTGGCAGGGGTACACAGATACGCAGTATTTT; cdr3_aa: CASSWQGYTDTQYF
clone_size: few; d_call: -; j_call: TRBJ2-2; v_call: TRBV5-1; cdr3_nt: TGCGCCAGCAGCCCAGGGGTTGGGGAGCTGTTTTTT; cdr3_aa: CASSPGVGELFF
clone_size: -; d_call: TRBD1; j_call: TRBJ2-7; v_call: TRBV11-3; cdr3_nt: TGTGCCAGCAGCCCCCAGGGGGCGCGTGGATACGAGCAGTACTTC; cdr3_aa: CASSPQGARGYEQYF
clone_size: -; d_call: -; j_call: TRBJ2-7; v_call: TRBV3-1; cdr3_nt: TGTGCCAGCAGCCAAGCCGGGACTCCCTACGAGCAGTACTTC; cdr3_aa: CASSQAGTPYEQYF
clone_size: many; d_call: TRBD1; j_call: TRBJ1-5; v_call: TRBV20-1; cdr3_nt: TGCAGTGCTAGTGGGGACAGGGATCAGCCCCAGCATTTT; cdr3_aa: CSASGDRDQPQHF
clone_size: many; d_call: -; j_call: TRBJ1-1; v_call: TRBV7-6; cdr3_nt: TGTGCCAGCAGCTCGTCGGGTGGGAGCACTGAAGCTTTCTTT; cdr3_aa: CASSSSGGSTEAFF
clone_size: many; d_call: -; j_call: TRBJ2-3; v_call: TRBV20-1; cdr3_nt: TGCAGTGCTAGTCCCTTCGAGGCCATAGTTGCGGATACGCAGTATTTT; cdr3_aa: CSASPFEAIVADTQYF
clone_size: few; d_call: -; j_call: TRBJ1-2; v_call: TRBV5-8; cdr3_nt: TGTGCCAGCAGCCCTTTGAACAGCTATGGCTACACCTTC; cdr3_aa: CASSPLNSYGYTF
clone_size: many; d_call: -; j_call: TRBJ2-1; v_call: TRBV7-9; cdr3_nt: TGTGCCAGCAGCGTACTCACTAGGGAGATTGAGCAGTTCTTC; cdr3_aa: CASSVLTREIEQFF
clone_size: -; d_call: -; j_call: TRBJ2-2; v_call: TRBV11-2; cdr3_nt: TGTGCCAGCAGCTTATCGGTCGGGGAGCTGTTTTTT; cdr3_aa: CASSLSVGELFF
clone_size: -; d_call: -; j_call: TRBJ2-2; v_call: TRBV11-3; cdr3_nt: TGTGCCAGCAGCCCCCGGTTGGGGTCGACCGGGGAGCTGTTTTTT; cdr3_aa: CASSPRLGSTGELFF
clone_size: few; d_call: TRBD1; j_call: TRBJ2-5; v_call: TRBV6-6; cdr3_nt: TGTGCCAGCCACGGGACAGCTCAAGAGACCCAGTACTTC; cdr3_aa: CASHGTAQETQYF
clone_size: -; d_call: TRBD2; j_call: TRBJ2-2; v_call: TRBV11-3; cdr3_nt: TGTGCCAGCAGCCAAGCCGGCGGGAGAGGTTACACCGGGGAGCTGTTTTTT; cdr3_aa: CASSQAGGRGYTGELFF
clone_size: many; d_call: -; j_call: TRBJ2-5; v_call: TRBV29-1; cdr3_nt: TGCAGCGTCCTCTCTCCGGAGACCCAGTACTTC; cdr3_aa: CSVLSPETQYF
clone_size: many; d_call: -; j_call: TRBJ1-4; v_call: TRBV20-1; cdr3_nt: TGCAGTGCTAGAGATTCCGGGGGAGTGTGGGATGAAAAACTGTTTTTT; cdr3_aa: CSARDSGGVWDEKLFF
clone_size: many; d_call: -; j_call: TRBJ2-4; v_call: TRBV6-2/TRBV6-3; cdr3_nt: TGTGCCAGCAGTCCACTGGACAGCACCCTCATAAACATTCAGTACTTC; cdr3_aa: CASSPLDSTLINIQYF
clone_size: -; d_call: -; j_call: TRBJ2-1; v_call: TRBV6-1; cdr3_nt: TGTGCCAGCAGGCCAGTTGGGGCGGCAAGCTCCTACAATGAGCAGTTCTTC; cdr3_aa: CASRPVGAASSYNEQFF
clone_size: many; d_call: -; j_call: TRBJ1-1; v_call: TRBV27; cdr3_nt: TGTGCCAGCAGTTCGAATCGATTTAACACTGAAGCTTTCTTT; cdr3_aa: CASSSNRFNTEAFF
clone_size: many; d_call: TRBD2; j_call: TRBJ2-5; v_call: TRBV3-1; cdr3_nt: TGTGCCAGCTCCGGCGGGAGGAGGGGCGAGACCCAGTACTTC; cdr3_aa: CASSGGRRGETQYF
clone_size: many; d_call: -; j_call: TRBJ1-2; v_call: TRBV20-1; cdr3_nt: TGCAGTGCTGGGCCGCCGACCCTCGCCACCTTC; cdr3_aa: CSAGPPTLATF
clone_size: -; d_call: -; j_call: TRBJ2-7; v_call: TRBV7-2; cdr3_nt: TGTGCCAGCAGAAACTCGGGGACCTACGAGCAGTACTTC; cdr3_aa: CASRNSGTYEQYF